This T cell receptor (beta chain) was recorded in a study of human T cells and chemical hapten exposure. One entry per CDR3 protein results from TCRdb running MiXCR on the RACE reads. This sample has just under 60,000 distinct CDR3 sequences, with roughly 12% found just once. The V end was cut by 4 bases, the J end by 2 bases, with 9 bases between. The CDR3 runs to 14 residues. Germline V gene data show CDR1 as SGHNT and CDR2 as YYREEE (reference sequence). Specified time point: patch test 3, about 24 weeks after DPC sensitization. Sample treatment: therapeutic diphenylcyclopropenone sensitization with weekly scalp DPC. Blood draws came before every patch-test application.

The chain links TRBV5-4 to TRBJ2-2; the D gene is possibly TRBD1 (6 bases). The TCR was taken from a man younger than 40 with alopecia areata. Some clones in this sample may be carry-over from other donors' samples. Sequencing was performed on whole blood, taken in connection with sensitization to the hapten diphenylcyclopropenone (DPC). The CDR3 is CASSGQTNTGELFF. The CDR3 nucleotides read TGTGCCAGCAGCGGACAGACAAACACCGGGGAGCTGTTTTTT.